The clone carrying this T cell receptor beta chain was counted between two and nine times. The CDR3 sequence is 15 residues long. The germline gives CDR1 SEHNR, CDR2 FQNEAQ (reference sequence). V was pared by 1 base and J by 1 base, with 10 bases between. Per the study methods: Amplification from reference gene primers served as the basis for estimated nucleated cell counts. Sequencing used immunoSEQ multiplex PCR; TCRdb keeps in-frame clones, though not all of them. V and J calls and clone size are those listed in that table; D and trimming were worked out from the DNA. The data show approximately 170,000 clones, less than 90% seen once. This sample was taken from a study of blood T cell repertoires in COVID-19. Assignment of participants to cohorts was predicated upon participant-reported clinical history.

Source material: PBMCs or T cells enriched from blood (not recorded which). The chain is built from TRBV7-9 and TRBJ1-1; D remains ambiguous. The clonotype originates from a woman between 45 and 65 years old who had recovered from COVID-19. This CDR3 reads CASSLVAGSNTEAFF. Here the CDR3 DNA reads TGTGCCAGCAGCTTAGTGGCGGGGTCGAACACTGAAGCTTTCTTT.